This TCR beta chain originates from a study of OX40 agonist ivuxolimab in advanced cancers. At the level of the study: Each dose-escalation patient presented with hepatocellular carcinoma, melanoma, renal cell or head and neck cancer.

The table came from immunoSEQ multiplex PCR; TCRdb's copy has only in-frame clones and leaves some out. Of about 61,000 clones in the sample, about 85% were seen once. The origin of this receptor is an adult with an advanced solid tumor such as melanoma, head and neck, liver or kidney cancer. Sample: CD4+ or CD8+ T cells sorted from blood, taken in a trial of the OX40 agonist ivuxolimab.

The CDR3 region is CSAGHLVNTEAFF. CDR3 sequence (DNA): TGCAGCGCGGGACATCTGGTGAACACTGAAGCTTTCTTT. This rearrangement joins TRBV29-1 to TRBJ1-1; possible D gene TRBD1, 6 bases. Germline V gene lookup returns CDR1 SQVTM and CDR2 ANQGSEA. Deletions cut 7 bases from V and 0 bases from J, with 12 bases between. The length of the CDR3 is 13 residues.